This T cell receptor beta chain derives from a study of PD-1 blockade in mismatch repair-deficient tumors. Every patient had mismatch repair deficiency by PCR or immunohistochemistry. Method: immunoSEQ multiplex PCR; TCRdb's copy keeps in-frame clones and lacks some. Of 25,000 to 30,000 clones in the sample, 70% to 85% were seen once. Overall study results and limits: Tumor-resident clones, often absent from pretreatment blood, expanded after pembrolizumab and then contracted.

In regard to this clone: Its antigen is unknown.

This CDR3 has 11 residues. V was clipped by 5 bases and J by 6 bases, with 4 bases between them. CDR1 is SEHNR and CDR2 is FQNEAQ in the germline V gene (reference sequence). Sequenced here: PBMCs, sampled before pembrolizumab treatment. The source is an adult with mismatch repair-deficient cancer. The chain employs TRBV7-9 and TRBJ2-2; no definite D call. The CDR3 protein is CASSGAGELFF. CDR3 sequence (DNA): TGTGCCAGCAGCGGAGCCGGGGAGCTGTTTTTT.